This T cell receptor (beta chain) appears in the sequencing data of a study of human T cells and chemical hapten exposure. Turning to the study itself: Per-sample TCR yields varied mainly from small pooled library volume differences.

In the case of this clonotype: Its matching antigen is unknown. A much bigger clone sits one base away, suggesting this may be a read error. Since no conserved phenylalanine or tryptophan closes the CDR3, a read error is the likely cause.

Germline V gene sequence: CDR1 MRHNA, CDR2 SNTAGT. This CDR3 is built from 13 residues. V was cut by 8 bases and J by 5 bases, with 14 bases left in between. Study findings and constraints: TCRs exceeding a frequency of 1 in 1000 stayed unchanged under DPC sensitization.

The library tagged each cDNA molecule with unique molecular identifiers. TCRdb passed the RACE reads through MiXCR, listing each CDR3 protein once. The data show about 65,000 distinct CDR3 sequences, approximately 6.2% seen once. Indicated time point: healthy volunteer bleed at 6 weeks. The template was total RNA from unfractionated whole blood. The sample comprised whole blood. The sequence was obtained from a female donor in good health. Some clones in this sample may be carry-over from other donors' samples. The rearrangement uses TRBV6-4 and TRBJ2-3, with D possibly TRBD2 on 6 matching bases. The CDR3 spells CASVRRGGDTQYS. CDR3 sequence (DNA): TGTGCCAGCGTCCGGAGGGGAGGAGATACGCAGTATTCT.